The text below deals with one T cell receptor beta chain. Antigen unknown. The CDR3 is made up of 19 amino acids. The J segment lost 1 base and the V segment lost 5 bases, leaving 17 bases of the junction unmatched. Germline CDR1 and CDR2: LGHDT and YNNKEL (reference sequence). The investigators amplified TCR beta CDR3 regions from RNA transcripts. An initial round of RT-PCR targeting the TCR CDR3 relied on the HTBI primer set. TCRdb reanalysed the multiplex PCR reads using MiXCR and keeps one entry per CDR3 protein. The table records under 500,000 distinct CDR3 sequences, about 14% of them present only once. These data are taken from a study of T cells in Graves' hyperthyroidism and ophthalmopathy. General study findings and limits: Ophthalmopathy and stable hyperthyroidism were separated by a 13 V-J model.

In the ophthalmopathy cohort, Clinical Activity Score was at least 3, NOSPECS grade at least 4, and duration under 3 months. The V call is TRBV3-1, the J call TRBJ2-4; the match to TRBD2 covers 7 bases. Material for sequencing was blood. This TCR was sampled from a man in his fifties with Graves' ophthalmopathy. In nucleotides, the CDR3 is TGTGCCAGCAGCTCGACCCCGGCGGGAGCTGGTACGGCCAAAAACATTCAGTACTTC. This translates into CASSSTPAGAGTAKNIQYF. Full variable domain (outside the CDR3, taken from reference TRBV3-1 and TRBJ2-4): DTAVSQTPKYLVTQMGNDKSIKCEQNLGHDTMYWYKQDSKKFLKIMFSYNNKELIINETVPNRFSPKSPDKAHLNLHINSLELGDSAVYFCASSSTPAGAGTAKNIQYFGAGTRLSVL.